This T cell receptor beta chain was observed in a study of OX40 agonist ivuxolimab in advanced cancers. Regarding the complete study: Ivuxolimab was an agonistic, fully human IgG2 monoclonal antibody directed against OX40 (CD134), a costimulatory receptor. Intravenous ivuxolimab was administered to patients every 2 weeks at six dose levels: 0.01, 0.1, 0.3, 1.5, 3 and 10 mg/kg. Of the roughly 53 patients in dose escalation, some 20 had hepatocellular carcinoma, about 15 had melanoma, 9 had renal cell carcinoma and 9 had head and neck cancer. In the dose-escalation cohort, around four fifths of patients were male, and the mean age was 60 years with a range of about 20 to 80. Patients were allowed to have had prior anti-PD-1, anti-PD-L1 or anti-CTLA-4 therapy, and approximately 39% of the dose-escalation patients had been treated with checkpoint inhibitors. Partial responses occurred in three dose-escalation patients: two with cutaneous melanoma and one with hepatocellular carcinoma. The purpose of peripheral TCRbeta sequencing was to test whether ivuxolimab changed TCR sequence diversity and led to clonal T-cell expansion. The paper reports the monotherapy dose-escalation portion (N of about 54 patients) of the phase I ivuxolimab trial. Points the paper makes about the study in general: Low levels of normalized T-cell clonal expansion were also seen in some nonresponding patients. The antigen specificity of the clonally expanded peripheral T cells was not determined. After ivuxolimab, more expanded clones were found on average in CD8+ T cells than in CD4+ T cells. At doses from 0.1 to 3.0 mg/kg, clonal expansion was seen in both CD4+ and CD8+ blood T cells between baseline and week 6. In the 0.1-3.0 mg/kg groups, partial responders were among the patients with the lowest normalized peripheral clonal expansion, particularly in CD8+ T cells.

Trimming at the junction amounts to 1 base on V and 8 bases on J, and the germline ends lie 9 bases apart. Counted from cysteine to phenylalanine, this CDR3 has 12 amino acids. This entry keeps only the CDR3 DNA: 36 bases, framed from base 1. CDR1 and CDR2, looked up from the germline V gene, are SGHDT and YYEEEE. Patients with a history of autoimmune disease or receiving systemic immunosuppression were excluded from the trial. Peripheral blood for TCR sequencing was collected from all dose cohorts at baseline, on cycle 4 day 1, and on cycle 7 day 1. Samples were obtained from an open-label, multicenter, first-in-human phase I dose-escalation trial of ivuxolimab. Adults with locally advanced or metastatic head and neck squamous cell, hepatocellular, melanoma or renal cell carcinoma were enrolled in the trial. CD4+ and CD8+ T cells were sorted separately from peripheral blood before TCR sequencing.

Details on this clone: The specificity of this receptor is unknown. Base-call qualities are not available, and no considerably larger clone is one nucleotide away.

For sequencing of the TCRbeta CDR3 region, genomic DNA was extracted from the sorted cells. The immunoSEQ Assay was used for sequencing of TCRbeta CDR3 regions. Sourced from immuneACCESS, this table was stored by TCRdb with only in-frame sequences that have V and J called. A share of the clones is absent; for the studies checked, an unresolved V gene accounts for under half, and the remainder has no known explanation. Counted in this sample were 25,000 or so clones; about 87% of them appeared once. The top ten hold approximately 9.7% of the sample. The source of this sequence is an adult with an advanced solid tumor such as melanoma, head and neck, liver or kidney cancer. Specimen: CD4+ or CD8+ T cells sorted from blood, collected in a trial of the OX40 agonist ivuxolimab. This chain joins TRBV5-6 to TRBJ1-2; the D gene remains uncertain. The bases are TGTGCCAGCAGCTTGCTGCAGTTCGGCTACACCTTC. This gives the protein CASSLLQFGYTF.